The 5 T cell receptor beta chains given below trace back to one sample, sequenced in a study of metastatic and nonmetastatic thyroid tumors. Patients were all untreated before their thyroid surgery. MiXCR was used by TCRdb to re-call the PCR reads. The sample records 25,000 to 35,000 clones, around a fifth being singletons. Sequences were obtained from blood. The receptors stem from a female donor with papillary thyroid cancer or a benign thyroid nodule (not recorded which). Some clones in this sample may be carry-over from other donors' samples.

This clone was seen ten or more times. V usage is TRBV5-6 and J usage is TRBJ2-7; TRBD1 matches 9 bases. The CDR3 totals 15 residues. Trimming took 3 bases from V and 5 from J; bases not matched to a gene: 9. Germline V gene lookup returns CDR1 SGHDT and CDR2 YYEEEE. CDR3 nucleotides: TGTGCCAGCAGCTCCCTAGGACAGGGGTTTGACGAGCAGTACTTC. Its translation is CASSSLGQGFDEQYF.

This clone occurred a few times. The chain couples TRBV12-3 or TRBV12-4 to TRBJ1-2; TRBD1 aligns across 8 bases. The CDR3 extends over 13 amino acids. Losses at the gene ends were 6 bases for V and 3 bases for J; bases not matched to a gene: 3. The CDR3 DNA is TGTGCCAGCAGCCCAGGGGGCCACTATGGCTACACCTTC. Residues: CASSPGGHYGYTF.

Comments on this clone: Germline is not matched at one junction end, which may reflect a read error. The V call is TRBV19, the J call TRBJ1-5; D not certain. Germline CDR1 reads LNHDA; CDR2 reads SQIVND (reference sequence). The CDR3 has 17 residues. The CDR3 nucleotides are TGTCCCAGTAGTATAAATATCCCAGTAGGAGTCAGGTCGCCCCAGCATTTT. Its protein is CPSSINIPVGVRSPQHF.

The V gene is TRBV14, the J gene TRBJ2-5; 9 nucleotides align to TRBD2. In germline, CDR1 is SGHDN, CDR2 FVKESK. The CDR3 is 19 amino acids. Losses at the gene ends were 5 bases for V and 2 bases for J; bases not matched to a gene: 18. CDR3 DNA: TGTGCCAGCAGCGAAACGGCGGTTCTAGCGGGGTCCCCACAAGAGACCCAGTACTTC. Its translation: CASSETAVLAGSPQETQYF.

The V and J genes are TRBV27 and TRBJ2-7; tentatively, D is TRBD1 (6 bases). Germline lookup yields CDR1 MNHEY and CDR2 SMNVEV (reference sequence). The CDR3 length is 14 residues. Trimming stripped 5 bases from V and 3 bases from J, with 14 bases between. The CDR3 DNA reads TGTGCCAGCAGTCACCGGGACAACAGCTACGAGCAGTACTTC. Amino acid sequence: CASSHRDNSYEQYF.